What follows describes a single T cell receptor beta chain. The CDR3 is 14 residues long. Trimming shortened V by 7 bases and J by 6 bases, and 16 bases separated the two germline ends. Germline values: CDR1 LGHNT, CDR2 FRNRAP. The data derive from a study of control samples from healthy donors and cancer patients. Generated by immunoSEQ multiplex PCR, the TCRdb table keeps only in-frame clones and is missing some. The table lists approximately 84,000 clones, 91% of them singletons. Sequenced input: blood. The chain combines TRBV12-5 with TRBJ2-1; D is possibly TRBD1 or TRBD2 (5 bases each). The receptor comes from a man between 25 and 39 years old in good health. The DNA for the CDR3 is TGTGCTAGTGCAGGGTGGAGGATGGGCAATGAGCAGTTCTTC. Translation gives CASAGWRMGNEQFF.